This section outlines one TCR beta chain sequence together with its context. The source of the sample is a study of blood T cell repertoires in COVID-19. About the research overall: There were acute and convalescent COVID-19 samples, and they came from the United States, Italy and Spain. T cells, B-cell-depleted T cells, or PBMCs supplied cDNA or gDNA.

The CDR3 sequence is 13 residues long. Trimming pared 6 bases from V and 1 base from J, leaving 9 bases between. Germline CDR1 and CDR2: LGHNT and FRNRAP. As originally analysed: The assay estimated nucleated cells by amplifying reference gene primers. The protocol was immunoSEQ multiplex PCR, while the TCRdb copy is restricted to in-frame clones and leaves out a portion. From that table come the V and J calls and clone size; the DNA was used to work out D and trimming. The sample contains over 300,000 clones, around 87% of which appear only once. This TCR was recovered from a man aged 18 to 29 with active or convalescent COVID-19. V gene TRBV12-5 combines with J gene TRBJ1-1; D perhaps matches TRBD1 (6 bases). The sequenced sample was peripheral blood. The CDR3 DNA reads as TGTGCTAGTGGCCGGGGACAGAACACTGAAGCTTTCTTT. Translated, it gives CASGRGQNTEAFF.